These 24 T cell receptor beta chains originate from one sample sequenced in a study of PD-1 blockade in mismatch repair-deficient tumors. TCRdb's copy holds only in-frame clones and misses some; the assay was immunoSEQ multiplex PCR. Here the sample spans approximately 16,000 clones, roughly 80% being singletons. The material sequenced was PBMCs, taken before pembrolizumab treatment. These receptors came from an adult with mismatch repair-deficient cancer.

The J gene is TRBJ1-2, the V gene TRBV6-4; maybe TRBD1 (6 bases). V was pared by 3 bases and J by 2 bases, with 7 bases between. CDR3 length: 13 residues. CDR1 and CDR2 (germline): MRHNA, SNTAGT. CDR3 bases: TGTGCCAGCAGTGAGGGGACAAACTATGGCTACACCTTC. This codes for CASSEGTNYGYTF.

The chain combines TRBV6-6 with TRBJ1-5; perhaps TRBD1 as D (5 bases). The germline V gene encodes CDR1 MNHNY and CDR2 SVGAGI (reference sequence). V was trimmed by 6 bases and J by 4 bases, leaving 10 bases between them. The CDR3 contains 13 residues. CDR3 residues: CASRQDGNQPQHF. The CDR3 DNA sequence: TGTGCCAGCAGACAGGACGGGAATCAGCCCCAGCATTTT.

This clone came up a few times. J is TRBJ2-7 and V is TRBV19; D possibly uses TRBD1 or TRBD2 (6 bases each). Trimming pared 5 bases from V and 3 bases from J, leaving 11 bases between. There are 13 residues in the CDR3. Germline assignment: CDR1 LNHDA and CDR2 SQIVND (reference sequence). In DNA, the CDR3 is TGTGCCAGTAGTGTAGGGGGGAACTACGAGCAGTACTTC. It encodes CASSVGGNYEQYF.

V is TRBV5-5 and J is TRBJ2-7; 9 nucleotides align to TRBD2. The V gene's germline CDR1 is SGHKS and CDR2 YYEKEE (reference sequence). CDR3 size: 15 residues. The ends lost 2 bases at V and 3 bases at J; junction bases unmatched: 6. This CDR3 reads CASSLIAGAFYEQYF. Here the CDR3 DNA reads TGTGCCAGCAGCTTAATAGCGGGAGCCTTCTACGAGCAGTACTTC.

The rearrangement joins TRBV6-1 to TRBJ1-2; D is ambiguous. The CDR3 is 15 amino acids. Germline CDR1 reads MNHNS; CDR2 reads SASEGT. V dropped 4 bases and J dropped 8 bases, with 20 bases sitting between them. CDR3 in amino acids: CASSGSFNLGGGYTF. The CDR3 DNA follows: TGTGCCAGCAGTGGATCTTTTAACCTCGGAGGGGGCTACACCTTC.

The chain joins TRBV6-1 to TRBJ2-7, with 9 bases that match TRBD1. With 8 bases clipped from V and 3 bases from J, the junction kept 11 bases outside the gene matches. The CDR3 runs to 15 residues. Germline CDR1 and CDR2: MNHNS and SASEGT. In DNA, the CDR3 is TGTGCCAGCTCGAAACAGGGGGCGGAGAACTACGAGCAGTACTTC. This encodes CASSKQGAENYEQYF.

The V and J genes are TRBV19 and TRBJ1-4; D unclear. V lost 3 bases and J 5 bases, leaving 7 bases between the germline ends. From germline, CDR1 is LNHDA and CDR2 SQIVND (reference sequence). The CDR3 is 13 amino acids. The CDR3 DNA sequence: TGTGCCAGTAGTATTCGGGGAAATGAAAAACTGTTTTTT. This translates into CASSIRGNEKLFF.

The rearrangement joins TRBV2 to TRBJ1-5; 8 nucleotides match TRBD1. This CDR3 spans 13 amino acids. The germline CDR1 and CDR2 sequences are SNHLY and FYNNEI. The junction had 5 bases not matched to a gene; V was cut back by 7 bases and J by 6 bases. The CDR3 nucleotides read TGTGCCAGCACGACAGGGGCAATTCAGCCCCAGCATTTT. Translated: CASTTGAIQPQHF.

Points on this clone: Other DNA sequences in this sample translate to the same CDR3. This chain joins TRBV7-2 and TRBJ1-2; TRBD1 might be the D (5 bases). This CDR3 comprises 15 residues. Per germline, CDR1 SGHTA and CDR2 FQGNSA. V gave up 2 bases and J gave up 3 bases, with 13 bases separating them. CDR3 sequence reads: CASSLKDRLYYGYTF. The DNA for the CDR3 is TGTGCCAGCAGCTTAAAAGACAGACTATACTATGGCTACACCTTC.

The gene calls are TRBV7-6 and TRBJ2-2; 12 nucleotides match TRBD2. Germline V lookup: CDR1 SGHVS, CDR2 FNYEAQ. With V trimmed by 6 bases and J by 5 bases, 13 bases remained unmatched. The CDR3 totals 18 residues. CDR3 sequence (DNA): TGTGCCAGCAGACTATTCCCTAGCGGGAGGGCCCGAACCGGGGAGCTGTTTTTT. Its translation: CASRLFPSGRARTGELFF.

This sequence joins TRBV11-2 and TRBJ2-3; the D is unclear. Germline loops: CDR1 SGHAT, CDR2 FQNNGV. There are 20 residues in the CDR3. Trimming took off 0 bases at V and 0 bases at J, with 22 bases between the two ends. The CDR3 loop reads CASSLDFWGGRITSTDTQYF. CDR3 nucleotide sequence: TGTGCCAGCAGCTTAGATTTTTGGGGTGGTAGAATTACTAGCACAGATACGCAGTATTTT.

This chain's CDR3 is CAWRKFRGRDDYEQYF. The CDR3 DNA reads as TGTGCCTGGCGTAAATTCCGGGGGAGAGATGACTACGAGCAGTACTTC. The chain has TRBV30 and TRBJ2-7; D is perhaps TRBD2 (6 bases). V shed 5 bases and J shed 3 bases, with 23 bases lying between them. The CDR3 totals 16 residues. Per the germline V gene, CDR1 is GTSNPN and CDR2 is SVGIG (reference sequence).

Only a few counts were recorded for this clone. CDR3 loop: CASSYSLIGQYNEQFF. CDR3 sequence (DNA): TGTGCCAGCAGTTACTCGCTTATAGGGCAGTACAATGAGCAGTTCTTC. V usage is TRBV6-5 and J usage is TRBJ2-1, with D uncertain. Germline assignment: CDR1 MNHEY and CDR2 SVGAGI. The V gene lost 0 bases and the J gene lost 4 bases, with 13 bases spanning the gap. The CDR3 has 16 amino acids.

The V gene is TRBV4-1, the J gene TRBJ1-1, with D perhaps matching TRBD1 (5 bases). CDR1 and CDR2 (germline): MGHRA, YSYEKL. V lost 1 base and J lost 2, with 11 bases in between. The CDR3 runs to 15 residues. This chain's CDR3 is CASSQVRGGNTEAFF. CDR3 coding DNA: TGCGCCAGCAGCCAAGTCCGTGGGGGAAACACTGAAGCTTTCTTT.

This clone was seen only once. The CDR3 nucleotides read TGTGCCATCAGAGAGGGCGGAAATGAGCAGTTCTTC. It codes for CAIREGGNEQFF. V and J are TRBV10-3 and TRBJ2-1, with a weak D call TRBD2 (5 bases). The germline CDR1 and CDR2 sequences are ENHRY and SYGVKD. V dropped 6 bases and J dropped 7 bases, with 10 bases sitting between them. There are 12 residues in the CDR3.

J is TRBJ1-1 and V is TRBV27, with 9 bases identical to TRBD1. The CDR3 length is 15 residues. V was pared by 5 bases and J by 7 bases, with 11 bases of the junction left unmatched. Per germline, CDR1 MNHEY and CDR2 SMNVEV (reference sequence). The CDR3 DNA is TGTGCCAGCAGTCCACTGGGGGACAGGGTTGATGAAGCTTTCTTT. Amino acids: CASSPLGDRVDEAFF.

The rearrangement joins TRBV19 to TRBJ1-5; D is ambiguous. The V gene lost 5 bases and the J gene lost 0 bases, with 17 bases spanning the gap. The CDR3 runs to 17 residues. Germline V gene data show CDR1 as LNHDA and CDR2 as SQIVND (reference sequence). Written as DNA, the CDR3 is TGTGCCAGTAGTCCCCCTTGGAGCCTCGATAGCAATCAGCCCCAGCATTTT. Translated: CASSPPWSLDSNQPQHF.

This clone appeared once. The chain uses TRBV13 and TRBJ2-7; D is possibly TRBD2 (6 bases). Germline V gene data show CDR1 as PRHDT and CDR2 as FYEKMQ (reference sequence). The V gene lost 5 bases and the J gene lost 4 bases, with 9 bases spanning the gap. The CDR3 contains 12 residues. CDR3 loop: CASSRGGYEQYF. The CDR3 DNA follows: TGTGCCAGCAGCAGGGGAGGTTACGAGCAGTACTTC.

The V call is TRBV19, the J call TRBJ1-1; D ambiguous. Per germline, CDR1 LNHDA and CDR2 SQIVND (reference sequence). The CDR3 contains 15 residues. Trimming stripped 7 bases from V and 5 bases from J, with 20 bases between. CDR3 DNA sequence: TGTGCCAGTACGAACAGCCGCCTCGGAGGTACTGAAGCTTTCTTT. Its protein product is CASTNSRLGGTEAFF.

The CDR3 reads CASSQLGLGNQPQHF. In nucleotides, the CDR3 is TGTGCCAGCAGCCAGCTGGGACTCGGCAATCAGCCCCAGCATTTT. V and J are TRBV7-2 and TRBJ1-5; D is possibly TRBD1 (5 bases). The germline V gene encodes CDR1 SGHTA and CDR2 FQGNSA. The CDR3 extends over 15 amino acids. V was trimmed by 5 bases and J by 2 bases, leaving 13 bases between them.

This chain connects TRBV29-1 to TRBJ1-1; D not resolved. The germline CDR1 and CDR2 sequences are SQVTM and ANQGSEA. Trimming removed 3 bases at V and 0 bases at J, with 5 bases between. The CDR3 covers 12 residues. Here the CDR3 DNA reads TGCAGCGTTGATGGAATGAACACTGAAGCTTTCTTT. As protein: CSVDGMNTEAFF. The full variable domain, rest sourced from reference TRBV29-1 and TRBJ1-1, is SAVISQKPSRDICQRGTSLTIQCQVDSQVTMMFWYRQQPGQSLTLIATANQGSEATYESGFVIDKFPISRPNLTFSTLTVSNMSPEDSSIYLCSVDGMNTEAFFGQGTRLTVV.

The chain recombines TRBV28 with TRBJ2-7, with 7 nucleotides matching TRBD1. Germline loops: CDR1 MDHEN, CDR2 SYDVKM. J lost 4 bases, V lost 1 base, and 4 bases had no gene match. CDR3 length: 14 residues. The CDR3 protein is CASSLSSTGYEQYF. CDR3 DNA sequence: TGTGCCAGCAGTTTATCTTCGACAGGGTACGAGCAGTACTTC.

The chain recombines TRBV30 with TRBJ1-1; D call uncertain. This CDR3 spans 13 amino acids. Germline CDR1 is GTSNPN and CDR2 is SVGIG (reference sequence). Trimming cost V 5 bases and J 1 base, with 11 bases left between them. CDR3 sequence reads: CAWAGGENTEAFF. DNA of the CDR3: TGTGCCTGGGCTGGTGGGGAGAACACTGAAGCTTTCTTT.

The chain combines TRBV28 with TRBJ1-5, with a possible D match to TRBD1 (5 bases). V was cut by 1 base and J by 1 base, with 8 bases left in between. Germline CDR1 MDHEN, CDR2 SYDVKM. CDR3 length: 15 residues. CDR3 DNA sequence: TGTGCCAGCAGTTTATTTGGGGGAAGCAATCAGCCCCAGCATTTT. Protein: CASSLFGGSNQPQHF.